This T cell receptor beta chain comes out of a study of OX40 agonist ivuxolimab in advanced cancers. Study overall: At 82.7% male, the cohort had a mean age of approximately 64 years, ranging from roughly 20 to 80. Whole-study results and caveats: Some patients without response likewise showed low normalized clonal expansion.

Measured with immunoSEQ multiplex PCR; TCRdb has only the in-frame clones, and not every one. The data show 60,000 to 95,000 clones, with roughly 90% seen just once and roughly 0.38% held by the top ten. Regarding this clone: The antigen is not known.

Sequenced material: CD4+ or CD8+ T cells sorted from blood, taken in a trial of the OX40 agonist ivuxolimab. The receptor was derived from an adult with an advanced solid tumor such as melanoma, head and neck, liver or kidney cancer.

In DNA, the CDR3 is TGTGCCAGCAGCTTGGGAGGCGTTGACGGCTACACCTTC. This gives the protein CASSLGGVDGYTF. The chain carries TRBV5-6 and TRBJ1-2; D unresolved. From germline, CDR1 is SGHDT and CDR2 YYEEEE. The CDR3 is made up of 13 amino acids. V was cut by 0 bases and J by 8 bases, with 11 bases left in between.